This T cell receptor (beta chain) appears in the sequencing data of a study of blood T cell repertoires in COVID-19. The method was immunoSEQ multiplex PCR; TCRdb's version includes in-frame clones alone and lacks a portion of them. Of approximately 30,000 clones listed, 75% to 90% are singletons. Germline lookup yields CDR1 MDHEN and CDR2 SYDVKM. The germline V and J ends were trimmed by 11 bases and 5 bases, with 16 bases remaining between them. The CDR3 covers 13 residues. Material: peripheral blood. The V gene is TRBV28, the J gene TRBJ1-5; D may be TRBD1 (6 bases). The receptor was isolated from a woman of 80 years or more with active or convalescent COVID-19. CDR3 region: CAAEGGLYQPQHF. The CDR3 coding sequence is TGTGCCGCCGAGGGGGGGCTCTATCAGCCCCAGCATTTT. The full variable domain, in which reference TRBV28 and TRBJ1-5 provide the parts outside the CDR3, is DVKVTQSSRYLVKRTGEKVFLECVQDMDHENMFWYRQDPGLGLRLIYFSYDVKMKEKGDIPEGYSVSREKKERFSLILESASTNQTSMYLCAAEGGLYQPQHFGDGTRLSIL.